Detailed here is one T cell receptor (beta chain). Its specificity is unknown. These data belong to a study of blood T cells in healthy people across ages. Turning to the study itself: About one barcoded TCR beta cDNA was captured per two T cells. Study-wide results and caveats: Reliance upon unsorted PBMCs precluded definitive naive versus antigen-experienced comparison. A roughly linear age-dependent decrease characterized TCR beta diversity per million T cells. Strong correlation was found linking TCR beta diversity to naive T cell percentage.

A second roughly 6 to 11 cycle PCR used barcoded and J-beta primers. TCRdb re-analysed the 5' RACE reads in MiXCR, keeping a single row per CDR3 protein. Of roughly 790,000 distinct CDR3 sequences in the sample, roughly 47% were seen once. This TCR was sampled from a woman aged 55-75 years in good health. The source material was blood.

The CDR3 here is CSARWLAGGDEQYF. Written as DNA, the CDR3 is TGCAGTGCTAGATGGCTAGCGGGAGGCGATGAGCAGTACTTC. The chain joins TRBV20-1 to TRBJ2-7, with 11 bases that match TRBD2. The length of the CDR3 is 14 residues. The V segment lost 2 bases and the J segment 7 bases; nucleotides outside the gene matches: 7. Germline values: CDR1 DFQATT, CDR2 SNEGSKA (reference sequence).